This record covers a single T cell receptor beta chain. Its cognate antigen is unknown. This sample is part of a study of cytomegalovirus exposure and HLA in healthy donors. It was with 60 Vbeta and 13 Jbeta primers that the PCR ran. Assay: immunoSEQ multiplex PCR; the TCRdb copy retains only in-frame clones and omits some. The profile shows about 250,000 clones, around nine tenths of them singletons. The CDR3 contains 14 residues. V lost 4 bases to trimming and J lost 1 base, with 10 bases between them. Germline loops: CDR1 LNHDA, CDR2 SQIVND (reference sequence). Study-level results: Cytomegalovirus association was listed for 164 TCR beta chains. Later analysis reportedly placed an Asian-associated ancestry cluster below the roughly 700-donor mean in N-insertions.

Sequencing was performed on PBMCs. The genes are TRBV19 and TRBJ1-2, with D possibly TRBD1 on 6 matching bases. The clonotype originates from a girl aged 2 to 10 in good health and CMV-seronegative. In DNA form, the CDR3 reads TGTGCCAGTAGTACTGGACAGAGTAACTATGGCTACACCTTC. Translation: CASSTGQSNYGYTF.